This T cell receptor (beta chain) was recovered during a study of Ad26.COV2.S vaccination and SARS-CoV-2 variants. Study findings and constraints: From the TCR breadth and depth analyses, total T cell responses may have been underestimated.

Turning to this clone: No antigen is known for it.

The sample's treatment: about 20 received Ad26.COV2.S at low or high dose, single or two shots; 5 received placebo; per-sample allocation not given. At day 63 after the first vaccine or placebo injection, samples were drawn. Profiled with immunoSEQ multiplex PCR; TCRdb holds only in-frame clones, not every one. The sample has 430,000 or so clones, about nine tenths seen once. This CDR3 is 15 amino acids long. CDR1 MGHRA and CDR2 YSYEKL come from the germline V gene. V was pared by 1 base and J by 5 bases, with 5 bases of the junction left unmatched. The TCR sequence derives from a person aged 18 to 59 who received the Ad26.COV2.S COVID-19 vaccine or a placebo. This sample comprised peripheral blood, obtained in a trial of Ad26.COV2.S vaccine versus placebo. The chain combines TRBV4-1 with TRBJ1-1, with 9 bases that match TRBD1. CDR3 residues: CASSQGGTGWTEAFF. In nucleotides, the CDR3 is TGCGCCAGCAGCCAAGGCGGGACAGGGTGGACTGAAGCTTTCTTT.